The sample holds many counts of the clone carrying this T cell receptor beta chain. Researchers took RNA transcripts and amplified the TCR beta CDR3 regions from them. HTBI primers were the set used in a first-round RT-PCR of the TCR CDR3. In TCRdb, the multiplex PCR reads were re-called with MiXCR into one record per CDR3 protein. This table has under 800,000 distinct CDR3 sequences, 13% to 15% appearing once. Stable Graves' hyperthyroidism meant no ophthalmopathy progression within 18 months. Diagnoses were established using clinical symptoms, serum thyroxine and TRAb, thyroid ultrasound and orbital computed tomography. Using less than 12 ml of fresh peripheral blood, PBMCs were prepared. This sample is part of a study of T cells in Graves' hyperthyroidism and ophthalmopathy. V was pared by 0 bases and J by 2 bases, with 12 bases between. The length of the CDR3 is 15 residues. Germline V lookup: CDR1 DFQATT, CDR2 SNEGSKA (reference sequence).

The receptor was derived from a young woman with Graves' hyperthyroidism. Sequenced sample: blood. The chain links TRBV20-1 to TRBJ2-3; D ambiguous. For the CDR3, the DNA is TGCAGTGCTAGAGATTTTACTTGGTACACAGATACGCAGTATTTT. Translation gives CSARDFTWYTDTQYF.